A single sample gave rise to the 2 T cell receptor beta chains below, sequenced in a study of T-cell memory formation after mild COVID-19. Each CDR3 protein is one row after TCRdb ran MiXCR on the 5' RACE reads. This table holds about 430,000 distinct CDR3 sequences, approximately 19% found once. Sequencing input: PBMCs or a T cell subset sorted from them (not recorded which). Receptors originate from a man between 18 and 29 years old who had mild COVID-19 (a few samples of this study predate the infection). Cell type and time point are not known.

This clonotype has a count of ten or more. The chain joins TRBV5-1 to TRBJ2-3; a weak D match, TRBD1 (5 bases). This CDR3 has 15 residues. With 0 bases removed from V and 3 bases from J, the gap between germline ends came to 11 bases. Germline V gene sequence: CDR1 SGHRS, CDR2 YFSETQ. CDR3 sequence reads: CASSLEGIGTDTQYF. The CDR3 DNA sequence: TGCGCCAGCAGCTTGGAGGGGATTGGGACAGATACGCAGTATTTT.

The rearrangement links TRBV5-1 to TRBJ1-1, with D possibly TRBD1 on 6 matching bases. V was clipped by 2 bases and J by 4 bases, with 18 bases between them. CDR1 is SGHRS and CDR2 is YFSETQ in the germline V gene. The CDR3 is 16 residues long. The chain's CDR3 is CASSFNRAGASTEAFF. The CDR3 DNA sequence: TGCGCCAGCAGCTTCAACCGGGCGGGGGCAAGCACTGAAGCTTTCTTT.